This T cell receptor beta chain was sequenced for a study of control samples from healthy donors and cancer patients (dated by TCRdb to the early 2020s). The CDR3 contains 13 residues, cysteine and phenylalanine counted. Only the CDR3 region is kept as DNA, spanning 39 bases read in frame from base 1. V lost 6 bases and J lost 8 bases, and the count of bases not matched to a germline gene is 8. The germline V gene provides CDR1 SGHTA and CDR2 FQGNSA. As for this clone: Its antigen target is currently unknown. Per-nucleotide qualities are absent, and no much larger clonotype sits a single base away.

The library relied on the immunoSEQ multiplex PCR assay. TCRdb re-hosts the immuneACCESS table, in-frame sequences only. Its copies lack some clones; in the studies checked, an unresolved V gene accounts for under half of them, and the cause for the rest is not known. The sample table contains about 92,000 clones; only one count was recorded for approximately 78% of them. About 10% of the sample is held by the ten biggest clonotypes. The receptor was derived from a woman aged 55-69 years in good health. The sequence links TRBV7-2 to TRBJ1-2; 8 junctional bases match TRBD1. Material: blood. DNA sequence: TGTGCCAGCAGTCCACAGGGGGAACGCGGCTACACCTTC. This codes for CASSPQGERGYTF.